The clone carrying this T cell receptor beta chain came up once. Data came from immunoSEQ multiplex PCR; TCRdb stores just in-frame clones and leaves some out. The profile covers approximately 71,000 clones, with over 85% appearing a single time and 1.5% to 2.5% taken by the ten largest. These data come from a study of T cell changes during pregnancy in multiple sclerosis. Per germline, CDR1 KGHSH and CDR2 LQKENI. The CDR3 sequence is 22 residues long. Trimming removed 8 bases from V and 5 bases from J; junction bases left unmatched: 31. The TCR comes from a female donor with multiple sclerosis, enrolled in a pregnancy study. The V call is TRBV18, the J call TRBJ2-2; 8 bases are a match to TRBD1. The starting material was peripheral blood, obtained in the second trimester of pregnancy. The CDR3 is CASAKLAARQGSSRVRTGELFF. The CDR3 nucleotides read TGTGCCAGCGCTAAACTCGCGGCCAGACAGGGGTCTAGCAGGGTGCGGACCGGGGAGCTGTTTTTT. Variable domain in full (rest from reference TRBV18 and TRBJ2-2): NAGVMQNPRHLVRRRGQEARLRCSPMKGHSHVYWYRQLPEEGLKFMVYLQKENIIDESGMPKERFSAEFPKEGPSILRIQQVVRGDSAAYFCASAKLAARQGSSRVRTGELFFGEGSRLTVL.